These 21 T cell receptor beta chains were all obtained from the same sample, sequenced in a study of patients and donors after allogeneic stem cell transplantation. TCRdb re-called the RT-PCR reads with MiXCR, one entry per CDR3 protein. The sample has about 2,700 distinct CDR3 sequences, roughly 4.3% seen once. What was sequenced was blood, either unsorted or a sorted T cell fraction (not recorded which). The receptors shown here come from a human donor who was either an allogeneic HSCT recipient or a stem cell or donor lymphocyte infusion donor (not recorded which). It is not recorded whose cells these are; they may come from a transplant donor.

This clonotype has a count of ten or more. The chain combines TRBV4-2 with TRBJ2-7; D possibly corresponds to TRBD1 (6 bases). Trimming cost V 6 bases and J 0 bases, with 15 bases left between them. The CDR3 runs to 15 residues. The V gene's germline CDR1 is LGHNA and CDR2 YNFKEQ. CDR3 DNA: TGTGCCAGCAGTCCTACACGGGACAACTCCTACGAGCAGTACTTC. Amino acids: CASSPTRDNSYEQYF.

Many counts were recorded for this clonotype. The CDR3 DNA reads TGTGCCAGCAGCCCCAGTGGGACAGGGTTTAATGAGCAGTTCTTC. Protein: CASSPSGTGFNEQFF. The chain uses TRBV7-2 and TRBJ2-1, with 9 bases aligning to TRBD1. Losses at the gene ends were 5 bases for V and 7 bases for J; bases not matched to a gene: 9. Germline V CDR1 and CDR2: SGHTA, FQGNSA. This CDR3 comprises 15 residues. Based on the CDR3 plus reference TRBV7-2 and TRBJ2-1, the full variable domain is GAGVSQSPSNKVTEKGKDVELRCDPISGHTALYWYRQSLGQGLEFLIYFQGNSAPDKSGLPSDRFSAERTGGSVSTLTIQRTQQEDSAVYLCASSPSGTGFNEQFFGPGTRLTVL.

This clonotype turned up a few times. The V call is TRBV20-1, the J call TRBJ2-6; 10 bases fit TRBD1. CDR1 is DFQATT, CDR2 SNEGSKA, per germline (reference sequence). This CDR3 comprises 15 residues. The V segment lost 6 bases and the J segment 0 bases; nucleotides outside the gene matches: 2. CDR3 residues: CSARTGGSGANVLTF. DNA for the CDR3: TGCAGTGCGCGGACAGGGGGCTCTGGGGCCAACGTCCTGACTTTC.

This clonotype was detected a few times. V usage is TRBV21-1 and J usage is TRBJ2-7; the table assigns TRBD2, which was not confirmed against the DNA. TRBV21-1 is shown as a pseudogene. The CDR3 is made up of 17 amino acids. The CDR3 coding sequence is TGTGCCGACCCACTGGGGTTACGAACTAGCGGCTTTTACGAGCAGTACTTC. It is translated as CADPLGLRTSGFYEQYF.

This clonotype was counted ten times or more. The genes are TRBV10-3 and TRBJ2-3; tentative D call: TRBD2 (5 bases). Trimming left V 0 bases short and J 2 bases short, with 15 bases between. The V gene's germline CDR1 is ENHRY and CDR2 SYGVKD. The CDR3 sequence is 17 residues long. The CDR3 is CAISESNERGLTDTQYF. The CDR3 DNA reads TGTGCCATCAGTGAGTCTAATGAGCGTGGACTCACAGATACGCAGTATTTT.

This clonotype occurred many times. The chain is built from TRBV5-6 and TRBJ1-2, with D maybe TRBD1 (5 bases). This CDR3 spans 15 amino acids. Germline lookup yields CDR1 SGHDT and CDR2 YYEEEE. V was cut by 7 bases and J by 7 bases, with 23 bases left in between. CDR3 residues: CASSEALWGGGGYTF. CDR3 DNA: TGTGCCAGCTCCGAAGCTCTATGGGGGGGAGGTGGCTACACCTTC. Supplemented by reference TRBV5-6 and TRBJ1-2, the full variable domain reads DAGVTQSPTHLIKTRGQQVTLRCSPKSGHDTVSWYQQALGQGPQFIFQYYEEEERQRGNFPDRFSGHQFPNYSSELNVNALLLGDSALYLCASSEALWGGGGYTFGSGTRLTVV.

This clonotype was detected ten times or more. The chain couples TRBV5-1 to TRBJ2-1; 11 bases fit TRBD1. The germline V gene has CDR1 SGHRS and CDR2 YFSETQ. With V trimmed by 0 bases and J by 0 bases, 5 bases remained unmatched. The length of the CDR3 is 18 residues. The CDR3 DNA sequence: TGCGCCAGCAGCTTGGACAGGACAGGGGGCGGCTCCTACAATGAGCAGTTCTTC. Its protein is CASSLDRTGGGSYNEQFF.

This chain links TRBV2 with TRBJ2-7; 7 bases match TRBD1. CDR1 and CDR2 (germline): SNHLY, FYNNEI. The CDR3 loop spans 15 amino acids. The V and J ends lost 3 bases and 3 bases, in that order; junction bases with no gene match: 8. The CDR3 region is CASSEVRQGDYEQYF. The CDR3 bases are TGTGCCAGCAGTGAGGTGCGCCAGGGGGACTACGAGCAGTACTTC.

This clonotype was detected ten times or more. The rearrangement uses TRBV4-1 and TRBJ2-3, with TRBD2 identical over 12 bases. Trimming at V came to 0 bases and at J to 6 bases, leaving 16 bases not matched to a gene. The CDR3 is 20 residues long. Germline CDR1 reads MGHRA; CDR2 reads YSYEKL. This CDR3 is CASSQESPSGRARFMDTQYF. The CDR3, as DNA: TGCGCCAGCAGCCAAGAGTCCCCTAGCGGGAGGGCCAGATTCATGGATACGCAGTATTTT.

At least ten counts were recorded for this clonotype. The rearrangement links TRBV3-1 to TRBJ1-1; 9 positions match TRBD1. The CDR3 covers 16 residues. V trimming: 3 bases; J trimming: 5 bases; junction bases outside the gene matches: 10. Looked up from germline, CDR1 is LGHDT and CDR2 is YNNKEL (reference sequence). This CDR3 is CASSQINRGPGTEAFF. The CDR3 DNA sequence: TGTGCCAGCAGCCAGATAAACAGGGGGCCGGGGACTGAAGCTTTCTTT.

This clonotype turned up a few times. The chain recombines TRBV7-9 with TRBJ2-7, with 7 bases matching TRBD2. The V gene's germline CDR1 is SEHNR and CDR2 FQNEAQ (reference sequence). The V gene end was trimmed by 5 bases and the J gene end by 3 bases; junction bases not matched to a gene: 13. This CDR3 region has 16 residues. CDR3 DNA sequence: TGTGCCAGCAGCCCCCTCCTAGGCGGGGGAAACTACGAGCAGTACTTC. It translates to CASSPLLGGGNYEQYF.

This clonotype is termed medium-sized. This chain uses TRBV19 with TRBJ1-2; TRBD1 matches at 9 bases. Germline loops: CDR1 LNHDA, CDR2 SQIVND (reference sequence). The CDR3 contains 18 residues. Trimming took 7 bases from V and 0 from J; bases not matched to a gene: 15. The CDR3 DNA follows: TGTGCCAGTAAGAAGCCCCGGGACAGGGTAACGACTAACTATGGCTACACCTTC. It specifies CASKKPRDRVTTNYGYTF.

This clonotype is labeled large (0.1 to 1%). The chain has TRBV18 and TRBJ1-1; possibly TRBD1 for D (6 bases). In germline, CDR1 is KGHSH, CDR2 LQKENI. Trimming took off 3 bases at V and 2 bases at J, with 13 bases between the two ends. There are 15 residues in the CDR3. In nucleotides, the CDR3 is TGTGCCAGCTCACCTACGACAGGACTCAACACTGAAGCTTTCTTT. This encodes CASSPTTGLNTEAFF.

There are many counts of this clonotype. The chain uses TRBV11-2 and TRBJ1-6; tentatively, D is TRBD1 (6 bases). This CDR3 has 14 amino acids. Germline CDR1 is SGHAT and CDR2 is FQNNGV. V was trimmed by 5 bases and J by 6 bases, leaving 11 bases between them. This CDR3 reads CASSPPGANSPLHF. The CDR3 region has the DNA TGTGCCAGCAGCCCGCCGGGGGCTAATTCACCCCTCCACTTT.

By sample fraction, this clonotype is medium-sized. J is TRBJ1-1 and V is TRBV29-1; D is perhaps TRBD1 (6 bases). Germline V gene sequence: CDR1 SQVTM, CDR2 ANQGSEA. V dropped 6 bases and J dropped 7 bases, with 12 bases sitting between them. This CDR3 region has 11 residues. The CDR3 sequence: CSVRTVNEAFF. CDR3 in DNA: TGCAGCGTAAGGACAGTTAATGAAGCTTTCTTT.

This clonotype appeared many times. The chain joins TRBV11-3 to TRBJ2-1, with a weak D call TRBD1 (5 bases). Germline CDR1 is SGHNT and CDR2 is YENEEA. With 5 bases removed from V and 4 bases from J, the gap between germline ends came to 15 bases. This CDR3 is built from 15 residues. This CDR3 reads CASSQQASSYNEQFF. CDR3 in DNA: TGTGCCAGCAGCCAACAGGCCTCTTCTTACAATGAGCAGTTCTTC.

This clonotype is deemed large. The chain uses TRBV12-3 or TRBV12-4 and TRBJ1-1; 8 bases map to TRBD1. With V trimmed by 5 bases and J by 3 bases, 11 bases remained unmatched. CDR3 length equals 16 residues. DNA of the CDR3: TGTGCCAGCAGTATTCCGGACAGGGCCGGGGACACTGAAGCTTTCTTT. Its translation is CASSIPDRAGDTEAFF.

This clonotype occurred many times. The chain couples TRBV21-1 to TRBJ2-4; no DNA check was done on the table's D call, TRBD1. TRBV21-1 represents a pseudogene. The CDR3 extends over 13 amino acids. CDR3 in DNA: TGTGCCAGCAGCACCCCCGGGGGGAACATTCAGTACTTC. Encoded protein: CASSTPGGNIQYF.

This clonotype was seen at least ten times. The V gene is TRBV6-5, the J gene TRBJ2-1; 10 nucleotides agree with TRBD2. Germline values: CDR1 MNHEY, CDR2 SVGAGI. The CDR3 extends over 17 amino acids. V gave up 0 bases and J gave up 9 bases; unmatched junction bases: 11. This CDR3 is CASSYSGALAGASEQFF. In DNA form, the CDR3 reads TGTGCCAGCAGTTACTCGGGAGCCCTAGCGGGAGCTAGTGAGCAGTTCTTC.

By proportion, this clonotype is medium-sized (0.01 to 0.1%). V gene TRBV29-1 combines with J gene TRBJ2-7; D is undetermined. CDR3 size: 11 residues. Germline V CDR1 and CDR2: SQVTM, ANQGSEA. Trimming took 5 bases from V and 3 from J, leaving 8 bases between them. DNA of the CDR3: TGCAGCGTTTCCGACAACTACGAGCAGTACTTC. Translating gives CSVSDNYEQYF.

This clonotype occurred a few times. The chain uses TRBV19 and TRBJ2-1; D call uncertain. The V gene lost 1 base and the J gene lost 7 bases, with 5 bases spanning the gap. CDR1 and CDR2 from the germline V gene are LNHDA and SQIVND (reference sequence). The CDR3 extends over 12 amino acids. The CDR3 loop is CASSIVGNEQFF. The CDR3 bases are TGTGCCAGTAGTATAGTGGGGAATGAGCAGTTCTTC. The full variable domain, rest sourced from reference TRBV19 and TRBJ2-1, is DGGITQSPKYLFRKEGQNVTLSCEQNLNHDAMYWYRQDPGQGLRLIYYSQIVNDFQKGDIAEGYSVSREKKESFPLTVTSAQKNPTAFYLCASSIVGNEQFFGPGTRLTVL.